The 23 T cell receptor beta chains in this list originate from one sample, sequenced in a study of breast tumors, draining lymph nodes, adjacent tissues. TCRdb recomputed calls from the multiplex PCR reads with MiXCR, one row per CDR3 protein. The top ten clones hold 1.1% of a sample with 250,000 or so distinct CDR3 sequences, about 30% of them seen once. Axillary draining lymph nodes of breast cancer patients supplied the node samples. Sequencing was done on a sample of axillary lymph node tissue. The receptors shown here come from a female donor with breast cancer. Some clones in this sample may be carry-over from other donors' samples.

This clonotype was counted at least ten times. The chain employs TRBV7-3 and TRBJ2-1, with D hard to call. V was pared by 5 bases and J by 10 bases, with 15 bases between. CDR3 length equals 13 residues. Germline V gives CDR1 SGHTA, CDR2 FQGTGA. This CDR3 reads CASSLRVGWEQFF. The CDR3 nucleotides read TGTGCCAGCAGCCTTCGGGTGGGTTGGGAGCAGTTCTTC.

The chain carries TRBV27 and TRBJ2-7, with no clear D. There are 14 residues in the CDR3. Trimming cost V 6 bases and J 0 bases, with 12 bases left between them. The V gene's germline CDR1 is MNHEY and CDR2 SMNVEV (reference sequence). CDR3 amino acids: CASRSTVDSYEQYF. CDR3 nucleotide sequence: TGTGCCAGCAGGTCAACTGTCGACTCCTACGAGCAGTACTTC.

This clonotype was detected many times. The chain recombines TRBV20-1 with TRBJ2-1; TRBD2 aligns across 8 bases. V shed 5 bases, J shed 7 bases, and the junction held 7 bases outside the gene matches. CDR3 length: 13 amino acids. From germline, CDR1 is DFQATT and CDR2 SNEGSKA (reference sequence). The CDR3 loop is CSASGGPLNEQFF. Here the CDR3 DNA reads TGCAGTGCTTCGGGAGGGCCCTTGAATGAGCAGTTCTTC.

In this sample, this clonotype turned up many times. A read error may explain this, as a much larger clone is one base away. The chain joins TRBV10-3 to TRBJ1-3; D not resolved. Germline loops: CDR1 ENHRY, CDR2 SYGVKD. The germline V and J ends were trimmed by 5 bases and 8 bases, with 10 bases remaining between them. The CDR3 is made up of 12 amino acids. The CDR3 is CAISPGADTIYF. The CDR3 DNA is TGTGCCATCAGTCCCGGTGCGGACACCATATATTTT.

There are a few counts of this clonotype. The conserved phenylalanine or tryptophan is not found at the CDR3 terminus, so this likely reflects a read error. Because the CDR3's place on the DNA is in doubt, the DNA is left out and the CDR3 is given as listed by TCRdb. CDR3: CASSIRGGRGALLD. The chain uses TRBV19 and TRBJ2-1; TRBD1 is the table's D call and was not checked against the DNA. From germline, CDR1 is LNHDA and CDR2 SQIVND (reference sequence). The CDR3 region is 14 residues in length, termini included.

This clonotype showed up just once. This chain uses TRBV19 with TRBJ1-1; 8 bases align to TRBD1. The J segment lost 5 bases and the V segment lost 6 bases, leaving 14 bases of the junction unmatched. Germline V gene lookup returns CDR1 LNHDA and CDR2 SQIVND (reference sequence). The CDR3 is 16 amino acids. CDR3 bases: TGTGCCAGTAGGGCAGGGGGCCTGGGGTCGAGGACTGAAGCTTTCTTT. Translating gives CASRAGGLGSRTEAFF. Combining the CDR3 with reference TRBV19 and TRBJ1-1 gives the whole variable domain DGGITQSPKYLFRKEGQNVTLSCEQNLNHDAMYWYRQDPGQGLRLIYYSQIVNDFQKGDIAEGYSVSREKKESFPLTVTSAQKNPTAFYLCASRAGGLGSRTEAFFGQGTRLTVV.

This clonotype has at least ten counts. The chain links TRBV7-3 to TRBJ1-2, with TRBD1 as a possible D gene (6 bases). Germline CDR1 reads SGHTA; CDR2 reads FQGTGA. V shed 5 bases and J shed 7 bases, with 17 bases lying between them. The CDR3 extends over 14 amino acids. The CDR3 is CASSRSGGQGGYTF. CDR3 bases: TGTGCCAGCAGCCGCTCCGGGGGGCAAGGTGGCTACACCTTC. Full variable domain (outside the CDR3, taken from reference TRBV7-3 and TRBJ1-2): GAGVSQTPSNKVTEKGKYVELRCDPISGHTALYWYRQSLGQGPEFLIYFQGTGAADDSGLPNDRFFAVRPEGSVSTLKIQRTERGDSAVYLCASSRSGGQGGYTFGSGTRLTVV.

In regard to this clonotype: This may be a read error, as it is one base from a much larger clone. The gene calls are TRBV20-1 and TRBJ2-1; weak D call: TRBD2 (6 bases). Germline CDR1 and CDR2: DFQATT and SNEGSKA (reference sequence). The V end was cut by 5 bases, the J end by 6 bases, with 20 bases between. The CDR3 totals 15 residues. In nucleotides, the CDR3 is TGCAGTGCTCTAAGCGGGCTTAGCGAGAGCAATGAGCAGTTCTTC. Amino acids: CSALSGLSESNEQFF.

This clonotype occurred many times. V usage is TRBV20-1 and J usage is TRBJ2-5; 9 bases are a match to TRBD1. CDR1 and CDR2 (germline): DFQATT, SNEGSKA (reference sequence). Trimming took 0 bases from V and 3 from J; bases not matched to a gene: 8. The CDR3 loop spans 16 amino acids. The CDR3 sequence: CSARDAKQGAKETQYF. The DNA for the CDR3 is TGCAGTGCTAGAGATGCTAAACAGGGGGCGAAAGAGACCCAGTACTTC.

Comment on this clonotype: Compared with germline, one end of the junction differs, possibly owing to a read error. The J gene is TRBJ2-1, the V gene TRBV7-8; D is tentatively TRBD1 or TRBD2 (5 bases each). Germline loops: CDR1 SGHVS, CDR2 FQNEAQ. This CDR3 spans 15 amino acids. CDR3 residues: CASSFRDRPYSEQFF. CDR3 coding DNA: TGTGCCAGCAGCTTCCGGGACCGACCCTACAGTGAGCAGTTCTTC.

On this clonotype: Since a much larger clone is just one base distant, this may be a read error. It is likely a read error, because the conserved phenylalanine at the end of the CDR3 is missing. The V gene is TRBV6-5, the J gene TRBJ2-1; unclear D gene. The CDR3 length is 16 residues. V lost 6 bases, J lost 2 bases, and 17 bases lay in between. Germline values: CDR1 MNHEY, CDR2 SVGAGI. The CDR3 is CASSLPHSLPYNEQFS. In DNA, the CDR3 is TGTGCCAGCAGCCTCCCCCACAGCCTACCCTACAATGAGCAGTTCTCC.

The table lists this clonotype with a few counts. V gene TRBV6-5 combines with J gene TRBJ2-6, with D tentatively TRBD1 or TRBD2 (6 bases each). V was clipped by 0 bases and J by 2 bases, with 11 bases between them. This CDR3 is 17 amino acids long. The V gene's germline CDR1 is MNHEY and CDR2 SVGAGI. The CDR3 DNA reads as TGTGCCAGCAGTTACTCTCGGGGGCGGACTGGGGCCAACGTCCTGACTTTC. Its protein is CASSYSRGRTGANVLTF.

This clonotype appeared many times. V gene TRBV9 combines with J gene TRBJ2-6; possibly TRBD2 for D (5 bases). Germline V gene lookup returns CDR1 SGDLS and CDR2 YYNGEE. V lost 4 bases to trimming and J lost 3 bases, with 17 bases between them. This CDR3 is built from 17 residues. The CDR3: CASSPPLRENGANVLTF. Written as DNA, the CDR3 is TGTGCCAGCAGCCCCCCCCTGAGGGAAAATGGGGCCAACGTCCTGACTTTC.

This clonotype was picked up a small number of times. Lacking the conserved final phenylalanine or tryptophan, this CDR3 likely reflects a read error. The gene calls are TRBV19 and TRBJ2-7; 14 positions match TRBD2. Germline CDR1 LNHDA, CDR2 SQIVND (reference sequence). The CDR3 is made up of 16 amino acids. The V segment lost 6 bases and the J segment 4 bases; nucleotides outside the gene matches: 8. The CDR3 DNA follows: TGTGCCAGTAGCCCGGGACTAGCGGGAGTACGATACGAGCAGTACTCC. Its translation: CASSPGLAGVRYEQYS.

This clonotype has just one count. J is TRBJ1-4 and V is TRBV4-2; tentative D call: TRBD1 (5 bases). Germline loops: CDR1 LGHNA, CDR2 YNFKEQ. The CDR3 runs 16 residues. Between the trimmed V and J ends, which lost 1 base and 5 bases, there was a span of 14 bases. DNA for the CDR3: TGTGCCAGCAGCCAAGCCGGGACTAGCGGGAATGAAAAACTGTTTTTT. It specifies CASSQAGTSGNEKLFF.

In its sample, this clonotype was seen a few times. V usage is TRBV3-1 and J usage is TRBJ2-2; possible D gene TRBD1, 5 bases. The CDR3 has 15 amino acids. In germline, CDR1 is LGHDT, CDR2 YNNKEL (reference sequence). V was pared by 5 bases and J by 2 bases, with 12 bases between. The DNA of the CDR3 is TGTGCCAGCAGCAGAGGCGGACAAAACACCGGGGAGCTGTTTTTT. Its translation: CASSRGGQNTGELFF.

Regarding this clonotype: Given a much more abundant clone one base away, this may be a read error. The V call is TRBV6-2 or TRBV6-3, the J call TRBJ1-2; no clear D. V was shortened by 2 bases and J by 7 bases, with 11 bases between the two germline ends. The CDR3 covers 13 residues. CDR1 is MNHEY, CDR2 SVGEGT, per germline. CDR3 region: CASSYAKGSGYTF. In DNA form, the CDR3 reads TGTGCCAGCAGTTACGCGAAGGGCTCTGGCTACACCTTC.

This chain connects TRBV6-1 to TRBJ2-2; 7 bases fit TRBD1. The V gene end was trimmed by 9 bases and the J gene end by 7 bases; junction bases not matched to a gene: 2. The CDR3 spans 11 residues. Germline CDR1 is MNHNS and CDR2 is SASEGT. The CDR3 reads CASDRDGELFF. The CDR3 DNA reads as TGTGCCAGTGACAGGGACGGGGAGCTGTTTTTT.

This clonotype was counted at least ten times. The chain carries TRBV20-1 and TRBJ2-7, with D perhaps matching TRBD1 or TRBD2 (7 bases each). Per germline, CDR1 DFQATT and CDR2 SNEGSKA (reference sequence). Deletions cut 5 bases from V and 6 bases from J, with 17 bases between. The CDR3 spans 13 residues. CDR3 sequence reads: CSASRTGEGEQYF. The CDR3 DNA sequence: TGCAGTGCTTCACGAACAGGGGAGGGCGAGCAGTACTTC.

This clonotype has only one observation. The junction departs from germline at one end; a sequencing error may be responsible. This chain uses TRBV12-3 or TRBV12-4 with TRBJ2-2, with a possible D match to TRBD2 (6 bases). This CDR3 comprises 14 residues. The CDR3 loop is CASSYKRLGGELVF. The CDR3 region has the DNA TGTGCCAGCAGTTACAAGCGACTGGGCGGGGAGCTGGTTTTT.

This clonotype was picked up many times. The chain joins TRBV7-9 to TRBJ2-5; 14 bases match TRBD2. Germline CDR1 SEHNR, CDR2 FQNEAQ (reference sequence). V was clipped by 5 bases and J by 4 bases; unmatched bases: 3. The CDR3 runs to 15 residues. CDR3 amino acids: CASSTTSGGGETQYF. In DNA, the CDR3 is TGTGCCAGCAGCACGACTAGCGGGGGGGGAGAGACCCAGTACTTC.

This sequence joins TRBV29-1 and TRBJ2-3; 11 bases match TRBD2. After removal of 1 base from V and 4 bases from J, the junction contained 7 bases not matched to a gene. Germline V gene lookup returns CDR1 SQVTM and CDR2 ANQGSEA. This CDR3 comprises 16 residues. As DNA, the CDR3 is TGCAGCGTTGAAGTTGGTAGCGGGAGGGCTTCAGATACGCAGTATTTT. This translates into CSVEVGSGRASDTQYF.

This clonotype showed up many times. The CDR3 nucleotides read TGTGCCAGCAGCTCCGCCCAAGGGATACGCAACTATGGCTACACCTTC. It yields the protein CASSSAQGIRNYGYTF. V usage is TRBV9 and J usage is TRBJ1-2; D is unresolved. CDR1 and CDR2 (germline): SGDLS, YYNGEE. V gave up 4 bases and J gave up 2 bases, with 18 bases separating them. This CDR3 comprises 16 residues. Filled out from reference TRBV9 and TRBJ1-2, the complete variable domain reads DSGVTQTPKHLITATGQRVTLRCSPRSGDLSVYWYQQSLDQGLQFLIQYYNGEERAKGNILERFSAQQFPDLHSELNLSSLELGDSALYFCASSSAQGIRNYGYTFGSGTRLTVV.